This T cell receptor (beta chain) originates from a study of blood T cells in healthy people across ages. A second PCR, run for about 6 to 11 cycles, used a sample-barcoded 5' primer plus a J-beta primer mix. TCRdb redid the calling of the 5' RACE reads with MiXCR, one entry per CDR3 protein. The table lists hundreds of thousands of distinct CDR3 sequences, about 30% of them singletons. Study-level results: As naive T cell percentage varied, TCR beta diversity correlated strongly with it. CMV status of donors was unknown, possibly confounding expanded clonotype changes.

V was shortened by 3 bases and J by 5 bases, with 7 bases between the two germline ends. This CDR3 has 12 residues. As concerns this clonotype: Its specificity is unknown.

This TCR derives from a woman aged 80 or older in good health. The genes are TRBV12-3 or TRBV12-4 and TRBJ1-1; D is unresolved. Input material: blood. CDR3 sequence reads: CASSLWSTEAFF. CDR3 DNA sequence: TGTGCCAGCAGTTTGTGGAGTACTGAAGCTTTCTTT.